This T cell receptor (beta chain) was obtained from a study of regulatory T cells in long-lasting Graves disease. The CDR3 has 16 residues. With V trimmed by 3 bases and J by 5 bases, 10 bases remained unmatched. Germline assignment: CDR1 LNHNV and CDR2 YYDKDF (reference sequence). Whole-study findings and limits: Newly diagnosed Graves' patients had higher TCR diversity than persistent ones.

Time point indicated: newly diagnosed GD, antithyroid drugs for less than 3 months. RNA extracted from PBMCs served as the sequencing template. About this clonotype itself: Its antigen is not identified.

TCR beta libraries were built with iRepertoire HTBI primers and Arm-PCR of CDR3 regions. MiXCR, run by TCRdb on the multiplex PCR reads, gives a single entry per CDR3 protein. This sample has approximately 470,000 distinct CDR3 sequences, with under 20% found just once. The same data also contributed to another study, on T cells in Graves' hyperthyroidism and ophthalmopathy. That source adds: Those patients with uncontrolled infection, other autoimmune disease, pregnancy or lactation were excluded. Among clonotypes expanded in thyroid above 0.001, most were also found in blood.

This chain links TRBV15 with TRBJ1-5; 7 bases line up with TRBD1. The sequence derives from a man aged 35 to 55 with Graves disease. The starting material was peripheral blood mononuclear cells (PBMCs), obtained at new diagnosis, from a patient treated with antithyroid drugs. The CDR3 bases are TGTGCCACCAGCAGTGACAGGGTTCGGGGCGATCAGCCCCAGCATTTT. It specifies CATSSDRVRGDQPQHF. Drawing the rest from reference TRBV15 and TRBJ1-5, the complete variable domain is DAMVIQNPRYQVTQFGKPVTLSCSQTLNHNVMYWYQQKSSQAPKLLFHYYDKDFNNEADTPDNFQSRRPNTSFCFLDIRSPGLGDTAMYLCATSSDRVRGDQPQHFGDGTRLSIL.